The 21 T cell receptor beta chains in this list originate from one sample, sequenced in a study of PD-1 blockade in classical Hodgkin lymphoma. In every patient, relapse followed autologous stem cell transplantation, while exposure to brentuximab vedotin differed. Clones were sequenced by immunoSEQ multiplex PCR, and TCRdb holds only the in-frame ones, with some missing. The data contain about 21,000 clones, about two thirds of them singletons. The material was peripheral blood mononuclear cells (PBMCs), obtained at baseline. Receptor source: a human donor with classical Hodgkin lymphoma.

By proportion, this clone is medium-sized. This sequence joins TRBV19 and TRBJ2-5, with D perhaps matching TRBD2 (5 bases). The CDR3 has 16 amino acids. CDR1 LNHDA and CDR2 SQIVND come from the germline V gene (reference sequence). The V and J ends lost 6 bases and 3 bases respectively, with 20 bases between them. CDR3 coding DNA: TGTGCCAGTAGCCAAACGGGTGGACTCGTTGAAGAGACCCAGTACTTC. This sequence encodes CASSQTGGLVEETQYF.

In this sample, this clone turned up a few times. The chain uses TRBV4-3 and TRBJ1-3, with TRBD1 matching over 9 bases. The CDR3 has 15 residues. CDR1 is LGHNA, CDR2 YSLEER, per germline. Trimming cost V 1 base and J 4 bases; bases outside gene matches: 2. The CDR3 protein is CASSQVGTGGNTIYF. CDR3 nucleotides: TGCGCCAGCAGCCAAGTTGGGACAGGGGGAAACACCATATATTTT.

The chain carries TRBV29-1 and TRBJ2-5, with TRBD1 identical over 9 bases. The CDR3 sequence is 13 residues long. Germline CDR1 SQVTM, CDR2 ANQGSEA. With V trimmed by 5 bases and J by 5 bases, 6 bases remained unmatched. The DNA of the CDR3 is TGCAGCGTTAAGAGAGGACAGGGGGAGACCCAGTACTTC. It specifies CSVKRGQGETQYF.

CDR3 sequence: CATRRDVVGVEQFF. The CDR3 DNA reads as TGTGCCACTCGGAGGGATGTTGTGGGAGTTGAGCAGTTCTTC. The J gene is TRBJ2-1, the V gene TRBV2; a weak D match, TRBD2 (6 bases). The germline V gene encodes CDR1 SNHLY and CDR2 FYNNEI. V was shortened by 10 bases and J by 9 bases, with 22 bases between the two germline ends. The CDR3 sequence is 14 residues long.

The chain is built from TRBV10-3 and TRBJ1-6; D is unresolved. V was pared by 2 bases and J by 8 bases, with 25 bases between. Germline loops: CDR1 ENHRY, CDR2 SYGVKD. The CDR3 length is 19 residues. The CDR3 DNA reads TGTGCCATCAGTGAGGTCGGCAAGGGATATTCGGATATTGATTCACCCCTCCACTTT. This sequence encodes CAISEVGKGYSDIDSPLHF.

This clone qualifies as medium-sized. The gene calls are TRBV19 and TRBJ2-1, with TRBD2 matching over 8 bases. The CDR3 length is 15 residues. V dropped 5 bases and J dropped 5; count of bases not matched to a gene: 8. The germline V gene encodes CDR1 LNHDA and CDR2 SQIVND (reference sequence). CDR3 nucleotides: TGTGCCAGTAGTCCGGCTAGCGGGTTCAACAATGAGCAGTTCTTC. The encoded protein is CASSPASGFNNEQFF.

V gene TRBV25-1 combines with J gene TRBJ2-7; D is possibly TRBD2 (6 bases). Trimming removed 8 bases from V and 7 bases from J, with 15 bases in between. The germline CDR1 and CDR2 sequences are MGHDK and SYGVNS. CDR3 length: 12 amino acids. CDR3 DNA sequence: TGTGCCAGCGGGTGGACTGGAGGGGAGCAGTACTTC. It encodes CASGWTGGEQYF.

The DNA of the CDR3 is TGTGCCAGCAGCTTGGCCGAACAGGTCGCTGAAGCTTTCTTT. Its protein product is CASSLAEQVAEAFF. The chain couples TRBV5-4 to TRBJ1-1; possible D gene TRBD1, 5 bases. The CDR3 contains 14 residues. V was cut by 0 bases and J by 6 bases, with 12 bases left in between. Germline V gives CDR1 SGHNT, CDR2 YYREEE (reference sequence).

This clone turned up a few times. The rearrangement uses TRBV5-4 and TRBJ2-1; a possible D gene is TRBD2 (6 bases). In germline, CDR1 is SGHNT, CDR2 YYREEE (reference sequence). Trimming pared 2 bases from V and 3 bases from J, leaving 9 bases between. The CDR3 extends over 14 amino acids. The CDR3 DNA is TGTGCCAGCAGCTTTTCGGGGGTCTACAATGAGCAGTTCTTC. It specifies CASSFSGVYNEQFF.

V usage is TRBV28 and J usage is TRBJ2-3; D gene uncertain. This CDR3 region has 16 residues. Trimming stripped 9 bases from V and 2 bases from J, with 21 bases between. CDR1 is MDHEN and CDR2 is SYDVKM in the germline V gene. CDR3 region: CASLSSTLYYTDTQYF. The CDR3 region has the DNA TGTGCCAGTCTCAGCTCGACACTTTACTACACAGATACGCAGTATTTT.

This chain joins TRBV7-9 and TRBJ2-5; TRBD1 matches 7 bases. Per the germline V gene, CDR1 is SEHNR and CDR2 is FQNEAQ (reference sequence). V was pared by 3 bases and J by 4 bases, with 2 bases of the junction left unmatched. The length of the CDR3 is 13 residues. The CDR3 nucleotides are TGTGCCAGCAGCTTGGGACAGCTAGAGACCCAGTACTTC. Translating gives CASSLGQLETQYF.

The gene calls are TRBV9 and TRBJ2-5; TRBD2 aligns across 9 bases. V gave up 6 bases and J gave up 3 bases; unmatched junction bases: 9. CDR1 SGDLS and CDR2 YYNGEE come from the germline V gene. This CDR3 contains 15 residues. The CDR3, as DNA: TGTGCCAGCAACTTAGCGGGAGATTCTAAAGAGACCCAGTACTTC. Protein product: CASNLAGDSKETQYF.

The chain combines TRBV28 with TRBJ2-2; no clear D. CDR3 size: 12 residues. The germline V gene encodes CDR1 MDHEN and CDR2 SYDVKM. The V end lost 2 bases, the J end lost 7 bases, and 5 bases lay between the germline ends. The CDR3: CASSLLVGELFF. CDR3 bases: TGTGCCAGCAGTTTACTCGTCGGGGAGCTGTTTTTT. The whole variable domain, remainder taken from reference TRBV28 and TRBJ2-2, is DVKVTQSSRYLVKRTGEKVFLECVQDMDHENMFWYRQDPGLGLRLIYFSYDVKMKEKGDIPEGYSVSREKKERFSLILESASTNQTSMYLCASSLLVGELFFGEGSRLTVL.

This chain connects TRBV5-1 to TRBJ2-2; D call uncertain. Trimming left V 1 base short and J 4 bases short, with 5 bases between. The V gene's germline CDR1 is SGHRS and CDR2 YFSETQ. The CDR3 loop spans 13 amino acids. CDR3 region: CASSLTVTGELFF. CDR3 in DNA: TGCGCCAGCAGCTTGACTGTCACCGGGGAGCTGTTTTTT.

The table lists this clone with a few counts. Other nucleotide sequences in the sample specify the same CDR3. The chain uses TRBV4-3 and TRBJ2-1, with 14 positions matching TRBD2. The germline V gene has CDR1 LGHNA and CDR2 YSLEER. The CDR3 spans 16 residues. V lost 0 bases and J lost 8; bases outside the gene matches: 3. In nucleotides, the CDR3 is TGCGCCAGCAGCCAAGAGGGGACTAGCGGGAGCCATGAGCAGTTCTTC. Translated: CASSQEGTSGSHEQFF.

The gene calls are TRBV6-5 and TRBJ1-2, with D uncertain. The V and J ends lost 0 bases and 9 bases respectively, with 11 bases between them. In germline, CDR1 is MNHEY, CDR2 SVGAGI. The CDR3 consists of 13 residues. In DNA, the CDR3 is TGTGCCAGCAGTTACTCGAAAACCCGCAGCTACACCTTC. Protein: CASSYSKTRSYTF.

This sequence joins TRBV15 and TRBJ2-2; D unclear. Trimming removed 1 base at V and 7 bases at J, with 7 bases between. CDR3 size: 13 residues. Germline values: CDR1 LNHNV, CDR2 YYDKDF (reference sequence). CDR3 bases: TGTGCCACCAGCAGAGGTCCGGGCGGGGAGCTGTTTTTT. Protein sequence: CATSRGPGGELFF.

Within the sample, this clone is large. This rearrangement joins TRBV25-1 to TRBJ1-2; D is undetermined. Trimming cost V 2 bases and J 4 bases, with 11 bases left between them. This CDR3 has 14 amino acids. Per germline, CDR1 MGHDK and CDR2 SYGVNS. DNA of the CDR3: TGTGCCAGCAGTGAACCGGCCTCGACCTATGGCTACACCTTC. Encoded protein: CASSEPASTYGYTF.

The chain combines TRBV4-2 with TRBJ2-7; the D call may be TRBD1 or TRBD2 (5 bases each). Germline-derived CDR1 and CDR2 are LGHNA and YNFKEQ. The CDR3 is 15 amino acids. V lost 0 bases to trimming and J lost 7 bases, with 16 bases between them. CDR3 sequence: CASSQDGDSSGEQYF. The CDR3, as DNA: TGTGCCAGCAGCCAAGATGGCGACAGCTCGGGGGAGCAGTACTTC.

The chain has TRBV6-1 and TRBJ2-5; D tentatively fits TRBD1 or TRBD2 (5 bases each). The germline gives CDR1 MNHNS, CDR2 SASEGT. This CDR3 spans 13 amino acids. The V end lost 7 bases, the J end lost 4 bases, and 13 bases lay between the germline ends. CDR3 in amino acids: CASMSKRGETQYF. CDR3 coding DNA: TGTGCCAGCATGTCTAAGAGGGGAGAGACCCAGTACTTC.

The gene calls are TRBV2 and TRBJ1-6; D is perhaps TRBD1 (6 bases). The CDR3 runs to 13 residues. Germline V lookup: CDR1 SNHLY, CDR2 FYNNEI. V dropped 6 bases and J dropped 7 bases, with 10 bases sitting between them. The CDR3 nucleotides read TGTGCCAGCAGAGGGGGGGGCAATTCACCCCTCCACTTT. Amino acids: CASRGGGNSPLHF.